This TCR beta chain originates from a study of shared clonotypes between healthy human individuals. Broader study findings: The genetic and exposure-history diversity represented was limited by few donors. The authors expected sequencing depth to affect clonotype sharing among donors.

Trimming took 5 bases from V and 11 from J, leaving 21 bases between them. CDR1 SEHNR and CDR2 FQNEAQ come from the germline V gene (reference sequence). This CDR3 contains 14 residues. A word on this clone: Its target is unknown.

The authors ran the assay at deep level. It was approximately 300 ng DNA, 25,000 to 35,000 T cell genomes, that went into each replicate PCR of unsorted PBMC. The method was immunoSEQ multiplex PCR; TCRdb's version includes in-frame clones alone and lacks a portion of them. The profile shows 450,000 to 500,000 clones, 76% of them singletons. The sequenced material came from PBMCs. This rearrangement joins TRBV7-9 to TRBJ2-5; weak D call: TRBD2 (6 bases). The receptor was derived from a woman aged 40 to 50 in good health. Some clones in this sample may be carry-over from other donors' samples. The CDR3 loop is CASSLGGSSGEQYF. The CDR3 bases are TGTGCCAGCAGCCTGGGAGGTTCCTCGGGTGAGCAGTACTTC.